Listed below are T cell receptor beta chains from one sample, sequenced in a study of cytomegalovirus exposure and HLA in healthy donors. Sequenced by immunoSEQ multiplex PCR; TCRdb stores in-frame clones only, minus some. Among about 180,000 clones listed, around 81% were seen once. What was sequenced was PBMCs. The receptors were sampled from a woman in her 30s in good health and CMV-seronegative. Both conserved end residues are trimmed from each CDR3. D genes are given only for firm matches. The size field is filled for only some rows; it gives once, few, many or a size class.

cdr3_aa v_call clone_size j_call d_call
ASSTPAGLAGADTQY TRBV28 . TRBJ2-3 TRBD2
ATTTGYSGNTIY TRBV7-9 . TRBJ1-3 TRBD1
ASSFETGAALIYGYT TRBV5-1 . TRBJ1-2 TRBD1
ASSSAGTQETQY TRBV7-7 . TRBJ2-5 .
ASSLGGEHGYT TRBV4-2 . TRBJ1-2 .
ASSSAGTPLALTEAF TRBV7-9 . TRBJ1-1 .
ASSRMSSGTGVGEQY TRBV18 . TRBJ2-7 TRBD1
ASQGSNQPQH TRBV6-6 once TRBJ1-5 .
ASSPHRGSADTQY TRBV4-3 few TRBJ2-3 TRBD1
ASKEDRSNYGYT TRBV5-4 . TRBJ1-2 .
ASSSAGGVEQF TRBV6-5 . TRBJ2-1 TRBD2
ASSLLRGQTGDTQY TRBV5-1 . TRBJ2-3 .
ASSLGAGNTEAF TRBV11-2 few TRBJ1-1 .
SVQGQGNYGYT TRBV29-1 . TRBJ1-2 TRBD1
ASSETGQPFGEQY TRBV9 . TRBJ2-7 .
ASSVVAGSHNSPLH TRBV9 once TRBJ1-6 .
ASSPGKGTQY TRBV7-9 . TRBJ2-5 .
SVVGGKNTGELF TRBV29-1 . TRBJ2-2 TRBD2
ASRGTGDNEQF TRBV6-1 once TRBJ2-1 TRBD1
ASSFRSGSSYNEQF TRBV7-2 . TRBJ2-1 .
ASSPSSGQPYGYT TRBV18 . TRBJ1-2 .
ASSAGTGAASKNIQY TRBV7-3 . TRBJ2-4 TRBD1
ASSISYSNQPQH TRBV19 . TRBJ1-5 .
ASSQDLAGTNTGELF TRBV4-1 . TRBJ2-2 .
ASSFLRDYSNEQF TRBV27 . TRBJ2-1 .
ASSLAVYDSPLH TRBV5-1 . TRBJ1-6 .
ASSPRDRQGQSNQPQH TRBV5-1 . TRBJ1-5 TRBD1
ASSQEGGAGELF TRBV4-1 . TRBJ2-2 TRBD2
ASSGGGGWTEAF TRBV28 few TRBJ1-1 .
ASRSGTERYEQY TRBV6-5 . TRBJ2-7 TRBD1
ASSEQGANSPLH TRBV2 . TRBJ1-6 TRBD1
ASSRTLDDTDTQY TRBV9 . TRBJ2-3 .
ASGRLAGGHAQY TRBV7-9 . TRBJ2-3 TRBD2
ASSLASGGQYEQY TRBV5-1 once TRBJ2-7 TRBD2
ASSPIQGEDGYT TRBV18 . TRBJ1-2 .
ASSWGRDTGELF TRBV5-5 few TRBJ2-2 .
ASMSGRALDTQY TRBV5-1 . TRBJ2-3 TRBD2
ASSLAAGVSYEQY TRBV28 . TRBJ2-7 .
ASSGRGGGEQF TRBV7-9 . TRBJ2-1 .
AISPQGARYGYT TRBV10-3 . TRBJ1-2 TRBD1
ASSPGTVEKLF TRBV5-5 . TRBJ1-4 .
ASRDRGRTYEQY TRBV7-2 . TRBJ2-7 TRBD1
ASSYGTSGSANEQY TRBV5-1 few TRBJ2-7 TRBD2
ASSLVGTGVATNEKLF TRBV7-8 . TRBJ1-4 TRBD1
ASSDTVIYGYT TRBV6-4 . TRBJ1-2 .
ASRQATTNEKLF TRBV6-6 . TRBJ1-4 .